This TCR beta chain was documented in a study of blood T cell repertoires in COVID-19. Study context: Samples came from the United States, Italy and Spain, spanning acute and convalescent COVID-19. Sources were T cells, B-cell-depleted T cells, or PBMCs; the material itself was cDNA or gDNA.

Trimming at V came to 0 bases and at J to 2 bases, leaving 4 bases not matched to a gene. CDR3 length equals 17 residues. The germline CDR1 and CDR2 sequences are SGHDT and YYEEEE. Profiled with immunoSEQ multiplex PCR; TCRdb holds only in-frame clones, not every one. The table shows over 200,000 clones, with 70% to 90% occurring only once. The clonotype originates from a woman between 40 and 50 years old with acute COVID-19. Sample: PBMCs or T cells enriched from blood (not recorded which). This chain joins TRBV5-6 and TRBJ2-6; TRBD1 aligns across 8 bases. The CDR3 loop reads CASSLGQGATGANVLTF. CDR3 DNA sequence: TGTGCCAGCAGCTTGGGCCAGGGGGCAACTGGGGCCAACGTCCTGACTTTC.